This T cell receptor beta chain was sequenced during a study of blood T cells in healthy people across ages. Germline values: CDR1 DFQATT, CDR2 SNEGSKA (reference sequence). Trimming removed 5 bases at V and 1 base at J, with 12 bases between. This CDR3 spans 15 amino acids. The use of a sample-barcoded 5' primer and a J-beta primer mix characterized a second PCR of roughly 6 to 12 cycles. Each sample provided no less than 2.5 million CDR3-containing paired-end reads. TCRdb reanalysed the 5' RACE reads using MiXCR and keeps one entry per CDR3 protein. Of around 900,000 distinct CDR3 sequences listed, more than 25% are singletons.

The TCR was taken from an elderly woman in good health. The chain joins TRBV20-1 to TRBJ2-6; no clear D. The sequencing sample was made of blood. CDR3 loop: CSAFPSRSGANVLTF. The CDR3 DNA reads TGCAGTGCTTTTCCCAGTCGGTCTGGGGCCAACGTCCTGACTTTC.